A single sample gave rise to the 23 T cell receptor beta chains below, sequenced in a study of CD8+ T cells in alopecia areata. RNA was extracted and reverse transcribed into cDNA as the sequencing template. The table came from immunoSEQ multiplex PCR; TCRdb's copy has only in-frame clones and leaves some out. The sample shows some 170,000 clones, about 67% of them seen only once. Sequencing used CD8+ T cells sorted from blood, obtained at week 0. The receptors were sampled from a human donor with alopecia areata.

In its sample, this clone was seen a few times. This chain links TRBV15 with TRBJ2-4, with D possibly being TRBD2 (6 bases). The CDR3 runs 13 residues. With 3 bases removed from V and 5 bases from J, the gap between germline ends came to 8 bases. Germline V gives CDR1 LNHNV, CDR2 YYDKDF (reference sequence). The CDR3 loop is CATSRTRENIQYF. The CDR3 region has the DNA TGTGCCACCAGCAGGACTAGAGAAAACATTCAGTACTTC.

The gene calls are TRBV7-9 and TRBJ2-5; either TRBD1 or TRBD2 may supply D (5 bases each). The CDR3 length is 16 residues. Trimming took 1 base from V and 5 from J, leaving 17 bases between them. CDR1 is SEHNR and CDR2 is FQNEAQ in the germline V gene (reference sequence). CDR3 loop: CASSLETGPWGETQYF. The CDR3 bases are TGTGCCAGCAGCTTAGAAACAGGACCTTGGGGGGAGACCCAGTACTTC.

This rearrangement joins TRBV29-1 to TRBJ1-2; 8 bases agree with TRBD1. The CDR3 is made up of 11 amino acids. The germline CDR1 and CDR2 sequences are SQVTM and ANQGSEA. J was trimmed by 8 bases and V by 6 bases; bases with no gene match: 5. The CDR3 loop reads CSVAGGEGYTF. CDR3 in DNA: TGCAGCGTGGCAGGGGGCGAAGGCTACACCTTC.

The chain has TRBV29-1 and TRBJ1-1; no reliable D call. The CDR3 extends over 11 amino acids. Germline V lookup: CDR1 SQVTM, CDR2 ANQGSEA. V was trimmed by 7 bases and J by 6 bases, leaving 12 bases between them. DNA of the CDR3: TGCAGCGGCCTCCTGGCCCCTGAAGCTTTCTTT. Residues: CSGLLAPEAFF.

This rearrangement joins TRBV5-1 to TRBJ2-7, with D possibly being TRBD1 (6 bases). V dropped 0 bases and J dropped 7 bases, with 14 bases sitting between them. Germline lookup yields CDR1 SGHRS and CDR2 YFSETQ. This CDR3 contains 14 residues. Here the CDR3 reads CASSLGAGADEQYF. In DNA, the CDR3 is TGCGCCAGCAGCTTGGGCGCAGGGGCCGATGAGCAGTACTTC.

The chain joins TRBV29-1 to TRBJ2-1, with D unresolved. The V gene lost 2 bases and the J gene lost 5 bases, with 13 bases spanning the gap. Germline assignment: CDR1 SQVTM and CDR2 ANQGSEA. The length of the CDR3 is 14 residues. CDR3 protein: CSVESVMRNNEQFF. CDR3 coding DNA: TGCAGCGTTGAATCGGTCATGCGGAACAATGAGCAGTTCTTC.

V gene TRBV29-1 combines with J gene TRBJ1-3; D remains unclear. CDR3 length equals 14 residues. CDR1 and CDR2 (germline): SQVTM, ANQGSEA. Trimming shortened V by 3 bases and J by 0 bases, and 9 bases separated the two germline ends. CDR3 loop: CSVDDGYSGNTIYF. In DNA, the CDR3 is TGCAGCGTTGACGACGGGTACTCTGGAAACACCATATATTTT.

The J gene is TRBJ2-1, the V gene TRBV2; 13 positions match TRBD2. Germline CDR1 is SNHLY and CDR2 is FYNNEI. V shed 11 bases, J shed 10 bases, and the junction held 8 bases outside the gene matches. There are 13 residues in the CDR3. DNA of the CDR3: TGTGCCGGAACTAGCGGGGGGGCCGTAGAGCAGTTCTTC. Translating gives CAGTSGGAVEQFF.

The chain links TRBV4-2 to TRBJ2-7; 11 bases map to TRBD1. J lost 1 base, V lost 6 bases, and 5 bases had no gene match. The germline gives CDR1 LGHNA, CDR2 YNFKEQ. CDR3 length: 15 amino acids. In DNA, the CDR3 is TGTGCCAGCAGGGAGGGACAGGGGGGTTCCTACGAGCAGTACTTC. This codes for CASREGQGGSYEQYF.

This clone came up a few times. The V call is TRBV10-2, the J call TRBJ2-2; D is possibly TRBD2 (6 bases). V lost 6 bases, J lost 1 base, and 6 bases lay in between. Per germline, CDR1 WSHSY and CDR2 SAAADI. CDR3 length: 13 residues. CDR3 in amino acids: CASSGGNTGELFF. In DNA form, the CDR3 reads TGCGCCAGCAGCGGGGGGAACACCGGGGAGCTGTTTTTT.

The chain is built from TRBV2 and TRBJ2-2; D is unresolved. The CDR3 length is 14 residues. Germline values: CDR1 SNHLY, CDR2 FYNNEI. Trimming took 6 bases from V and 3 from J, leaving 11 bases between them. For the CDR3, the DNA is TGTGCCAGCAGCGAGGCAGGATACACCGGGGAGCTGTTTTTT. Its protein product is CASSEAGYTGELFF.

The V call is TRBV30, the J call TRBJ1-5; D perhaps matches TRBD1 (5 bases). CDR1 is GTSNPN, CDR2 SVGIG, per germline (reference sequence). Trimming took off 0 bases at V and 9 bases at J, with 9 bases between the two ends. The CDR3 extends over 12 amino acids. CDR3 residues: CAWSVSGGPQHF. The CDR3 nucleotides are TGTGCCTGGAGTGTGAGCGGGGGGCCCCAGCATTTT.

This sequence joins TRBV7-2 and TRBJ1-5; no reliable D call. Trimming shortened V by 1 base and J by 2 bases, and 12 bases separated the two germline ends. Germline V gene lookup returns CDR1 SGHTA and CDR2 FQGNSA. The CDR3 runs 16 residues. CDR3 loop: CASSLGLGGGNQPQHF. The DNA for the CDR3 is TGTGCCAGCAGCTTAGGACTCGGTGGAGGCAATCAGCCCCAGCATTTT.

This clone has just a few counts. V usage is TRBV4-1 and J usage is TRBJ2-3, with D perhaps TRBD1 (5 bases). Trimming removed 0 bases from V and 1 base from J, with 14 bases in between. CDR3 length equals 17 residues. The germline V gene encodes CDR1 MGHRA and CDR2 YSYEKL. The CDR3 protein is CASSQDCRAGCTDTQYF. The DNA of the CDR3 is TGCGCCAGCAGCCAAGATTGCCGCGCAGGGTGCACAGATACGCAGTATTTT.

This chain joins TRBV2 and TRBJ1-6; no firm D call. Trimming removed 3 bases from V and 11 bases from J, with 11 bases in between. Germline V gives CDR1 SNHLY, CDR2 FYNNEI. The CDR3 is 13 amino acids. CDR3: CASSDGSRPPLHF. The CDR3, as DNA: TGTGCCAGCAGTGATGGTAGTAGGCCACCCCTCCACTTT.

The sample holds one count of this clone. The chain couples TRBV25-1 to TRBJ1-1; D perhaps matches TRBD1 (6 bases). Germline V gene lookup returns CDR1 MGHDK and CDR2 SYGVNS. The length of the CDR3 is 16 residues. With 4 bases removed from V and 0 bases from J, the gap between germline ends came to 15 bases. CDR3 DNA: TGTGCCAGCAGTGGACCCCAGGGGAAACTGAACACTGAAGCTTTCTTT. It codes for CASSGPQGKLNTEAFF.

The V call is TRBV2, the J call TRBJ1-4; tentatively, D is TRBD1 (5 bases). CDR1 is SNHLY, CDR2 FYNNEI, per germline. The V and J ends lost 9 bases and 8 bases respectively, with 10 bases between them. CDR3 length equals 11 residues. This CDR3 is CASAWGEKLFF. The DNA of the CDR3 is TGTGCCAGTGCCTGGGGGGAAAAACTGTTTTTT.

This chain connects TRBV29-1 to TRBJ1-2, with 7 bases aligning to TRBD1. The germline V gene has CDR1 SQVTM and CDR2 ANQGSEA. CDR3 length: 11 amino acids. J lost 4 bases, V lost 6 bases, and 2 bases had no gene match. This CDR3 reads CSVGTVYGYTF. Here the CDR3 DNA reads TGCAGCGTCGGGACAGTCTATGGCTACACCTTC.

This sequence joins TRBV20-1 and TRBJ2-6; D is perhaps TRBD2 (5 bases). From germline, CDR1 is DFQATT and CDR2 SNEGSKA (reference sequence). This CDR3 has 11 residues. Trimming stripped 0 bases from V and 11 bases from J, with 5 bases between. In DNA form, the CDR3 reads TGCAGTGCTAGAGAAGCGGACGTCCTGACTTTC. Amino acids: CSAREADVLTF.

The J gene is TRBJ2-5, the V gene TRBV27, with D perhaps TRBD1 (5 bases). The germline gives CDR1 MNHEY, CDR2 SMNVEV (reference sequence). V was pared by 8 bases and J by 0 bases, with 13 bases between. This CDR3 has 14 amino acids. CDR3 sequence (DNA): TGTGCCAGCCGTCTCGACAGCTACCAAGAGACCCAGTACTTC. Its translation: CASRLDSYQETQYF.

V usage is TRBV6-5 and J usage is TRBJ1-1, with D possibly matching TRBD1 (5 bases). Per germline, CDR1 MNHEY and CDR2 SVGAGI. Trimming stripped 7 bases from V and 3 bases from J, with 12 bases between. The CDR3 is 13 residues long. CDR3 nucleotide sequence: TGTGCCAGCAAGAAGACAGTTTACACTGAAGCTTTCTTT. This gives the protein CASKKTVYTEAFF.

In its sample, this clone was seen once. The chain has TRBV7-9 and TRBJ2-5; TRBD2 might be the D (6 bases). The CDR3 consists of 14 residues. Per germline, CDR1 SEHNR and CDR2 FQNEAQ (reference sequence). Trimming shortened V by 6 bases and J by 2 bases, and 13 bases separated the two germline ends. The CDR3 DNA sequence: TGTGCCAGCAGTAACCTAGCGAATCAAGAGACCCAGTACTTC. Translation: CASSNLANQETQYF.

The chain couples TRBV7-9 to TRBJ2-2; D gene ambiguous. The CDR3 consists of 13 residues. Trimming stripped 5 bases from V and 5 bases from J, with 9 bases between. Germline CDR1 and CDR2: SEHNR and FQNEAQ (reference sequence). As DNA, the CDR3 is TGTGCCAGCAGCCAGAGCGTTACCGGGGAGCTGTTTTTT. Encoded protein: CASSQSVTGELFF.